A selection of T cell receptor beta chains follows, all from one sample in a study of CD8+CD57+ T cells in acquired aplastic anemia. MiXCR, run by TCRdb on the reads, gives a single entry per CDR3 protein. The table lists around 220,000 distinct CDR3 sequences, roughly 50% of them singletons, with just under 20% in the top ten. Sequencing was performed on sorted CD4+, CD8+, or CD8+CD57+ T cells (not recorded which) from PBMCs. The receptors come from a human donor with aplastic anemia. Each CDR3 is given with its conserved first and last residue. Each record gives: CDR3 DNA, CDR3 protein, clone size, V gene, J gene, D gene. A D gene is named only where the DNA matches it firmly. The size entry is marked missing in some rows and otherwise reads once, few, many or a size class.

DNA: TGTGCTAGTGGCCCCGGACAGGGGAGGTCGGGCTACACCTTC
CDR3: CASGPGQGRSGYTF
size: -
V: TRBV12-5
J: TRBJ1-2
D: TRBD1

DNA: TGTGTCAGCAGTTTAGAAGGGCTCAATTCACCCCTCCACTTT
CDR3: CVSSLEGLNSPLHF
size: -
V: TRBV12-3/TRBV12-4
J: TRBJ1-6
D: -

DNA: TGTGCCAGCAGTGCTGGAGCGGGGGGGCTTGGAGATACGCAGTATTTT
CDR3: CASSAGAGGLGDTQYF
size: -
V: TRBV2
J: TRBJ2-3
D: TRBD2

DNA: TGTGCCAAGACCGACGAAAACTATGGCTACACCTTC
CDR3: CAKTDENYGYTF
size: -
V: TRBV9
J: TRBJ1-2
D: -

DNA: TGTGCCAGCAGCTTAGAAACAGGGCCCTACGAGCAGTACTTC
CDR3: CASSLETGPYEQYF
size: -
V: TRBV7-9
J: TRBJ2-7
D: -

DNA: TGTGCCAGCAGTGGCCCAGGGAACACTGAAGCTTTCTTT
CDR3: CASSGPGNTEAFF
size: -
V: TRBV2
J: TRBJ1-1
D: -

DNA: TGTGCCAGCTCGACTAACGCCTACGAGCAGTACTTC
CDR3: CASSTNAYEQYF
size: -
V: TRBV18
J: TRBJ2-7
D: -

DNA: TGTGCCAGCAGCTTACAGGTCACCGGGGAGCTGTTTTTT
CDR3: CASSLQVTGELFF
size: few
V: TRBV11-2
J: TRBJ2-2
D: -

DNA: TGTGCCAGCTCACCACCGGGTCAGGGGAAACCGTTCTTC
CDR3: CASSPPGQGKPFF
size: few
V: TRBV18
J: TRBJ2-1
D: -

DNA: TGTGCCAGCAGCCAAGATAACCCTACAGGGGATTTCTTGTACGAGCAGTACTTC
CDR3: CASSQDNPTGDFLYEQYF
size: -
V: TRBV3-1
J: TRBJ2-7
D: TRBD1

DNA: TGTGCCAGCAGTGAACCCGGACAGGGGGAAAACGAGCAGTACTTC
CDR3: CASSEPGQGENEQYF
size: -
V: TRBV2
J: TRBJ2-7
D: TRBD1

DNA: TGTGCCACCAGCAGAGATAAGGGGGGGCAGTACAATGAGCAGTTCTTC
CDR3: CATSRDKGGQYNEQFF
size: many
V: TRBV15
J: TRBJ2-1
D: -

DNA: TGTGCCAGCAGTTTCACACCCTCAAATGAAAAACTGGTTTTT
CDR3: CASSFTPSNEKLVF
size: -
V: TRBV6-6
J: TRBJ1-4
D: -

DNA: TGCGCCAGCAGCTCGGGACTAGCGGGGGGCGGAGGGGAGCAGTACTTC
CDR3: CASSSGLAGGGGEQYF
size: -
V: TRBV5-1
J: TRBJ2-7
D: TRBD2

DNA: TGTGCCAGTAGCTCCAGGGGACACAATGAGCAGTTCTTC
CDR3: CASSSRGHNEQFF
size: -
V: TRBV19
J: TRBJ2-1
D: -

DNA: TGTGCCAGCAGCTTAGCTTCTCGGGCCTCTGGAAACACCATATATTTT
CDR3: CASSLASRASGNTIYF
size: few
V: TRBV7-9
J: TRBJ1-3
D: -

DNA: TGTGCCAGCGGGAGGGGGGCCTACGAGCAGTACTTC
CDR3: CASGRGAYEQYF
size: -
V: TRBV9
J: TRBJ2-7
D: -

DNA: TGTGCCAGCAGCCAAGGTCACAGGGGGCGATCCTATGGCTACACCTTC
CDR3: CASSQGHRGRSYGYTF
size: few
V: TRBV3-1
J: TRBJ1-2
D: TRBD1

DNA: TGTGCCTCCAAGGGGGGCTCGGGCACCGGGGAGCTGTTTTTT
CDR3: CASKGGSGTGELFF
size: -
V: TRBV19
J: TRBJ2-2
D: -

DNA: TGTGCCAGCAGCCAAGTGTCGGACATGGCGAACACTGAAGCTTTCTTT
CDR3: CASSQVSDMANTEAFF
size: few
V: TRBV3-1
J: TRBJ1-1
D: -

DNA: TGTGCCAGCAAGAGACAGGGCAATAGCAATCAGCCCCAGCATTTT
CDR3: CASKRQGNSNQPQHF
size: many
V: TRBV5-6
J: TRBJ1-5
D: TRBD1

DNA: TGCGCCAGCAGCTTGCGCCTAGCGGGGGTCACGTACGAGCAGTACTTC
CDR3: CASSLRLAGVTYEQYF
size: many
V: TRBV5-1
J: TRBJ2-7
D: TRBD2

DNA: TGTGCCAGCAGCCGCAACGACCGTGACGGCTTGGTCGAGCAGTACTTC
CDR3: CASSRNDRDGLVEQYF
size: -
V: TRBV7-9
J: TRBJ2-7
D: -

DNA: TGTGCCAGCAGCTACTGGGACATGAACACTGAAGCTTTCTTT
CDR3: CASSYWDMNTEAFF
size: many
V: TRBV5-6
J: TRBJ1-1
D: -

DNA: TGTGCCAGCAGCTTAAATCTCTCCCAAATGATAGATCAGCCCCAGCATTTT
CDR3: CASSLNLSQMIDQPQHF
size: -
V: TRBV25-1
J: TRBJ1-5
D: -

DNA: TGCGCCAGCAGCCAAGTCGTAGCGGGGGGGTACAATGAGCAGTTCTTC
CDR3: CASSQVVAGGYNEQFF
size: -
V: TRBV4-1
J: TRBJ2-1
D: TRBD2

DNA: TGTGCCAGCAGTGGACAGGGGGCGGGTAATGAAAAACTGTTTTTT
CDR3: CASSGQGAGNEKLFF
size: many
V: TRBV2
J: TRBJ1-4
D: TRBD1

DNA: TGTGCCATCAGCCTACAGCGCGGTGGGGGGGAAAAACTGTTTTTT
CDR3: CAISLQRGGGEKLFF
size: -
V: TRBV10-3
J: TRBJ1-4
D: -

DNA: TGTGCCACAGGACAGAGCTATGGCTACACCTTC
CDR3: CATGQSYGYTF
size: -
V: TRBV10-3
J: TRBJ1-2
D: -

DNA: TGCAGTGCCCCAAGGGGAAGGGACTATGGCTACACCTTC
CDR3: CSAPRGRDYGYTF
size: -
V: TRBV20-1
J: TRBJ1-2
D: -

DNA: TGTGCCAGCAGTCTGCACCAGGGATCCTATGGCTACACCTTC
CDR3: CASSLHQGSYGYTF
size: many
V: TRBV7-2
J: TRBJ1-2
D: -

DNA: TGCAGCGTCGGACAGGGGTACTACGAGCAGTACTTC
CDR3: CSVGQGYYEQYF
size: -
V: TRBV29-1
J: TRBJ2-7
D: TRBD1

DNA: TGCAGCGTTGAACACGACAATCCCCCGACCCAGTACTTC
CDR3: CSVEHDNPPTQYF
size: -
V: TRBV29-1
J: TRBJ2-5
D: -

DNA: TGTGCCACCAGCCCCCGGACGTTGCTAAATGAAAAACTGTTTTTT
CDR3: CATSPRTLLNEKLFF
size: -
V: TRBV15
J: TRBJ1-4
D: -

DNA: TGTGCCATCAGTGAGGGACAGGGCAGGGGACTGTTTTTT
CDR3: CAISEGQGRGLFF
size: -
V: TRBV10-3
J: TRBJ1-4
D: TRBD1

DNA: TGTGCCAGCAGCACACCAAGACAGGGGCAGACCCAGTACTTC
CDR3: CASSTPRQGQTQYF
size: -
V: TRBV11-2
J: TRBJ2-5
D: TRBD1

DNA: TGTGCCAGCACGGGCGCAGGAGGCTACACCTTC
CDR3: CASTGAGGYTF
size: -
V: TRBV6-5
J: TRBJ1-2
D: -

DNA: TGTGCCAGCAGCCAAGAGAATTCCGAGCAGTACTTC
CDR3: CASSQENSEQYF
size: once
V: TRBV7-3
J: TRBJ2-7
D: -

DNA: TGCAGTGCTAGACTCGCGGGGAACTACAATGAGCAGTTCTTC
CDR3: CSARLAGNYNEQFF
size: -
V: TRBV20-1
J: TRBJ2-1
D: -

DNA: TGTGCCAGCAGTTTAAGCGGGGACTATGGCTACACCATATATTTT
CDR3: CASSLSGDYGYTIYF
size: few
V: TRBV6-2/TRBV6-3
J: TRBJ1-3
D: -

DNA: TGTGCCAGCAGCCGTAGCGGGGGCTCAACGCAGTATTTT
CDR3: CASSRSGGSTQYF
size: -
V: TRBV11-2
J: TRBJ2-3
D: TRBD2

DNA: TGTGCCAGCAGAGCCGGGACAGGCACAGATACGCAGTATTTT
CDR3: CASRAGTGTDTQYF
size: many
V: TRBV6-1
J: TRBJ2-3
D: TRBD1

DNA: TGTGCCAGCAGCTTGGCCGCGCAGAGCACCGGGGAGCTGTTTTTT
CDR3: CASSLAAQSTGELFF
size: many
V: TRBV5-6
J: TRBJ2-2
D: -

DNA: TGTGCCAGCAGTGAGGTGGCAGTAGCCTACGAGCAGTACTTC
CDR3: CASSEVAVAYEQYF
size: -
V: TRBV2
J: TRBJ2-7
D: -

DNA: TGTGCCAGCAGTAAACAATTACCTGGACAGGGCTACAATCAGCCCCAGCATTTT
CDR3: CASSKQLPGQGYNQPQHF
size: -
V: TRBV2
J: TRBJ1-5
D: TRBD1

DNA: TGTGCCAGCGGTCGGGCGGGACAAGAGACCCAGTACTTC
CDR3: CASGRAGQETQYF
size: -
V: TRBV28
J: TRBJ2-5
D: -

DNA: TGTGCCAGCAGCAATGGACAGGGCACCTACGAGCAGTACTTC
CDR3: CASSNGQGTYEQYF
size: many
V: TRBV5-8
J: TRBJ2-7
D: TRBD1

DNA: TGTGCCTGGAGCAATAGGGCAGGGGTGTATAATTCACCCCTCCACTTT
CDR3: CAWSNRAGVYNSPLHF
size: -
V: TRBV30
J: TRBJ1-6
D: -

DNA: TGTGCCAACAGCTTACTAGCGGGCAACAACAATGAGCAGCTCTTC
CDR3: CANSLLAGNNNEQLF
size: -
V: TRBV7-8
J: TRBJ2-1
D: TRBD2

DNA: TGCGCCAGCAGTTTACGACAGGGGACGCCCCCCTACAATGAGCAGTTCTTC
CDR3: CASSLRQGTPPYNEQFF
size: many
V: TRBV5-1
J: TRBJ2-1
D: TRBD1

DNA: TGTGCCAGCTCACCGTTGGCGGGACAGGGGGACTCACCCCTCCACTTT
CDR3: CASSPLAGQGDSPLHF
size: few
V: TRBV18
J: TRBJ1-6
D: TRBD1

DNA: TGCGCCAGCCGGCCGACAGGGGCTAACACCGGGGAGCTGTTTTTT
CDR3: CASRPTGANTGELFF
size: many
V: TRBV4-1
J: TRBJ2-2
D: TRBD1